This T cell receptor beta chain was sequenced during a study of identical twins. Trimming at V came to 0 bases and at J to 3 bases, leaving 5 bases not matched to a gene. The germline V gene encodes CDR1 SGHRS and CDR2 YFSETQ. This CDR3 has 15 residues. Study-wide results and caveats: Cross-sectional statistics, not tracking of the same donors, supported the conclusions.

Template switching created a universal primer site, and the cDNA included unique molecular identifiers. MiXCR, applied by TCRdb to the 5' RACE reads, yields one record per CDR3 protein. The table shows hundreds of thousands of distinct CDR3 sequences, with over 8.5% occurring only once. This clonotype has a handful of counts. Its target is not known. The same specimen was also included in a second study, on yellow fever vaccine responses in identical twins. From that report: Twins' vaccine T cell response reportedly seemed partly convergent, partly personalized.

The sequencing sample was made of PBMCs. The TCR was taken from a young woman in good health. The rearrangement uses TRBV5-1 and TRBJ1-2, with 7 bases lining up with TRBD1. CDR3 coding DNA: TGCGCCAGCAGCTTGGGTTCAACAGGGGACTATGGCTACACCTTC. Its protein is CASSLGSTGDYGYTF.